This is a list of T cell receptor beta chains from one sample in a study of CD4+ T cells in melanoma. Sequenced by immunoSEQ multiplex PCR; TCRdb stores in-frame clones only, minus some. The table shows around 20,000 clones, with 83% occurring only once. Sequencing was carried out using cells from a culture (not recorded whether cultured in vitro). The receptors come from a human donor with melanoma. Each CDR3 is given with its conserved first and last residue. Each record gives: J gene, D gene, V gene, clone size, CDR3 protein, CDR3 DNA. D genes are given only for firm matches. Part of the rows lack a size; the others show once, few, many or a class for expanded clones.

TRBJ2-7	NA	TRBV2	once	CASSLQDRLEQYF	TGTGCCAGCAGTCTACAGGATCGGCTCGAGCAGTACTTC
TRBJ2-1	NA	TRBV6-5	few	CASSYSARDNEQFF	TGTGCCAGCAGTTACTCGGCCAGGGACAATGAGCAGTTCTTC
TRBJ1-1	NA	TRBV29-1	few	CSVEGRGVRSNTEAFF	TGCAGCGTTGAGGGGAGGGGGGTTAGGTCGAACACTGAAGCTTTCTTT
TRBJ1-4	NA	TRBV5-1	NA	CASSLDAANEKLFF	TGCGCCAGCAGCTTGGATGCTGCTAATGAAAAACTGTTTTTT
TRBJ2-3	NA	TRBV11-2	NA	CASSLDSRNGDTQYF	TGTGCCAGCAGCTTAGATTCGAGAAACGGCGATACGCAGTATTTT
TRBJ2-5	NA	TRBV5-1	NA	CASSPQTSGETQYF	TGCGCCAGCAGCCCGCAGACTAGTGGGGAGACCCAGTACTTC
TRBJ1-6	NA	TRBV6-1	NA	CASSMHRTPLHF	TGTGCCAGCAGTATGCACAGGACGCCCCTCCACTTT
TRBJ1-2	NA	TRBV9	NA	CASSVDSYYGYTF	TGTGCCAGCAGCGTGGACAGCTACTATGGCTACACCTTC
TRBJ1-5	TRBD1	TRBV2	NA	CASSLTGAEQPQHF	TGTGCCAGCAGTTTGACAGGGGCTGAACAGCCCCAGCATTTT
TRBJ2-1	NA	TRBV30	NA	CAWRRQPHYNEQFF	TGTGCCTGGAGGCGACAGCCACACTACAATGAGCAGTTCTTC
TRBJ1-6	NA	TRBV27	NA	CASNTYTGLGNSPLHF	TGTGCCAGCAATACCTACACAGGGTTGGGTAATTCACCCCTCCACTTT
TRBJ2-7	NA	TRBV10-3	NA	CAISEASYEQYF	TGTGCCATCAGTGAGGCCTCCTACGAGCAGTACTTC
TRBJ2-7	NA	TRBV6-5	NA	CASRYHYEQYF	TGTGCCAGCAGATACCATTACGAGCAGTACTTC
TRBJ2-7	TRBD1	TRBV5-1	NA	CASSSGRTGSYEQYF	TGCGCCAGCAGCTCCGGACGGACAGGGTCCTACGAGCAGTACTTC
TRBJ1-5	NA	TRBV18	NA	CASSRGDQPQHF	TGTGCCAGCTCACGGGGGGATCAGCCCCAGCATTTT
TRBJ2-5	NA	TRBV20-1	NA	CSADVGSAQYF	TGCAGTGCCGACGTTGGGTCGGCCCAGTACTTC
TRBJ1-4	NA	TRBV19	few	CASKSGDSNEKLFF	TGTGCCAGTAAATCAGGCGACTCTAATGAAAAACTGTTTTTT
TRBJ1-1	NA	TRBV5-5	NA	CASSLYQGSATEAFF	TGTGCCAGCAGCTTGTATCAGGGATCCGCCACTGAAGCTTTCTTT
TRBJ2-7	TRBD1	TRBV10-3	NA	CAISVGTGGNYEQYF	TGTGCCATCAGCGTTGGGACAGGGGGAAATTACGAGCAGTACTTC
TRBJ2-2	TRBD2	TRBV2	NA	CASSLAGAWTGELFF	TGTGCCAGCAGCTTAGCGGGGGCCTGGACCGGGGAGCTGTTTTTT
TRBJ1-2	TRBD1	TRBV10-2	NA	CASSESGTVMANTF	TGCGCCAGCAGTGAGTCCGGGACAGTTATGGCGAACACCTTC
TRBJ1-5	NA	TRBV5-6	NA	CASSLGAGGNQPQHF	TGTGCCAGCAGCTTGGGTGCGGGGGGGAATCAGCCGCAGCATTTT
TRBJ1-2	TRBD1	TRBV12-5	NA	CASGLVQGGLRLGNYGYTF	TGTGCTAGTGGTTTGGTACAGGGGGGCCTGAGACTCGGTAACTATGGCTACACCTTC
TRBJ2-4	TRBD2	TRBV11-2	NA	CASSLARGLAKNIQYF	TGTGCCAGCAGCTTGGCGCGGGGGTTAGCCAAAAACATTCAGTACTTC
TRBJ2-2	NA	TRBV10-1	NA	CAAKGGTVYTGELFF	TGCGCCGCTAAAGGCGGGACAGTATACACCGGGGAGCTGTTTTTT
TRBJ2-5	TRBD1	TRBV18	NA	CASSPPTTGETQYF	TGTGCCAGCTCACCACCTACGACAGGGGAAACCCAGTACTTC
TRBJ2-2	NA	TRBV1	NA	CTSSGVNGGAGELFF	TGCACCAGCAGTGGCGTTAACGGGGGGGCCGGGGAGCTGTTTTTT
TRBJ1-4	NA	TRBV15	NA	CATSYRKQTNEKLFF	TGTGCCACCAGCTACAGGAAACAGACTAATGAAAAACTGTTTTTT
TRBJ1-4	TRBD1	TRBV4-1	NA	CASSRTGDEKLFF	TGCGCCAGCAGCCGGACAGGGGATGAAAAACTGTTTTTT
TRBJ1-1	NA	TRBV7-9	NA	CASSPGPGYGPSTEAFF	TGTGCCAGCAGCCCCGGTCCGGGTTATGGTCCGAGTACTGAAGCTTTCTTT
TRBJ2-2	NA	TRBV7-2	NA	CASSLGTASGELFF	TGTGCCAGCAGCTTAGGTACGGCTAGCGGGGAGCTGTTTTTT
TRBJ1-4	TRBD1	TRBV28	NA	CASSLWTGGGEKLFF	TGTGCCAGCAGTTTGTGGACAGGGGGAGGCGAAAAACTGTTTTTT
TRBJ2-7	NA	TRBV10-1	once	CASSHDGYEQYF	TGCGCCAGCAGTCATGACGGATACGAGCAGTACTTC
TRBJ1-4	NA	TRBV5-1	NA	CASSPGRGINEKLFF	TGCGCCAGCAGCCCGGGACGGGGGATAAATGAAAAACTGTTTTTT
TRBJ1-1	NA	TRBV2	NA	CASTKQGNTEAFF	TGTGCCAGCACCAAACAGGGGAACACTGAAGCTTTCTTT